The 4 T cell receptor beta chains below all came from one sample that was sequenced in a study of cytomegalovirus exposure and HLA in healthy donors. The PCR made use of 60 Vbeta and 13 Jbeta primers. Produced via immunoSEQ multiplex PCR; TCRdb's table is partial and in-frame only. The sample contains roughly 200,000 clones, roughly a tenth of which appear only once. The specimen was PBMCs. The origin of the receptors is a woman between 25 and 40 years old in good health and CMV-seropositive.

The CDR3 DNA is TGCGCCAGCAGCGCGACTGGACAGGGGATGAATGAAAAACTGTTTTTT. It encodes CASSATGQGMNEKLFF. The chain employs TRBV5-1 and TRBJ1-4; 9 positions match TRBD1. The CDR3 extends over 16 amino acids. CDR1 and CDR2 from the germline V gene are SGHRS and YFSETQ. V lost 4 bases, J lost 5 bases, and 9 bases stayed unmatched.

This chain joins TRBV10-3 and TRBJ1-2; the match to TRBD1 covers 8 bases. Per germline, CDR1 ENHRY and CDR2 SYGVKD. J gave up 0 bases and V 6 bases, and 6 bases lay outside the gene matches. This CDR3 spans 15 amino acids. CDR3: CAIRDGQGPNYGYTF. In DNA, the CDR3 is TGTGCCATCAGGGACGGACAGGGCCCTAACTATGGCTACACCTTC.

The CDR3 region is CASSQVRVFGQAMNTEAFF. CDR3 DNA sequence: TGCGCCAGCAGCCAAGTTCGGGTATTCGGACAGGCGATGAACACTGAAGCTTTCTTT. The chain links TRBV4-1 to TRBJ1-1, with 7 bases aligning to TRBD1. The ends lost 1 base at V and 0 bases at J; junction bases unmatched: 14. The germline CDR1 and CDR2 sequences are MGHRA and YSYEKL. CDR3 length equals 19 residues.

The rearrangement links TRBV2 to TRBJ1-2, with TRBD1 identical over 7 bases. V was pared by 0 bases and J by 5 bases, with 3 bases of the junction left unmatched. From germline, CDR1 is SNHLY and CDR2 FYNNEI. There are 14 residues in the CDR3. The CDR3, as DNA: TGTGCCAGCAGTGAAGCAGGGGGCGTATATGGCTACACCTTC. Residues: CASSEAGGVYGYTF.